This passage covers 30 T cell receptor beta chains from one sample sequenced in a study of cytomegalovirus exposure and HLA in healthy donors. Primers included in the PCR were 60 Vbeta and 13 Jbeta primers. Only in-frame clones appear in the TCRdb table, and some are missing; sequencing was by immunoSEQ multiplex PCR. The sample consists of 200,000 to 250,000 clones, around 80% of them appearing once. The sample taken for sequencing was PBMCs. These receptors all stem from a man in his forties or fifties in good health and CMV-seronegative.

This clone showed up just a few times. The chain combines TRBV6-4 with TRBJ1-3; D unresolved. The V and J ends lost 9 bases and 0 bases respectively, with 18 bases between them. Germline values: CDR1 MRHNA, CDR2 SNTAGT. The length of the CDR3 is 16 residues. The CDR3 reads CARTSAKKASGNTIYF. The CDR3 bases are TGTGCCAGAACCTCCGCGAAAAAAGCCTCTGGAAACACCATATATTTT.

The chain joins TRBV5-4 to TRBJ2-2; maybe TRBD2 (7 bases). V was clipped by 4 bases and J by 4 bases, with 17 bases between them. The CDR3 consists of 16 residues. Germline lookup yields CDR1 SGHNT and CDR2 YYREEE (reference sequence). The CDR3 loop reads CASSQVGGPGTGELFF. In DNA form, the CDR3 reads TGTGCCAGCAGCCAGGTGGGGGGGCCGGGCACCGGGGAGCTGTTTTTT.

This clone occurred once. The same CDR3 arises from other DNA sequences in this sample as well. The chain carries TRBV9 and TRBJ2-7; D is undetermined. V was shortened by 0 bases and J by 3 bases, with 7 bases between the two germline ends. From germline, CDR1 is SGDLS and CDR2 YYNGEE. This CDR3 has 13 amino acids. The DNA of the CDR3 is TGTGCCAGCAGCGTAGCTTCCAGCTACGAGCAGTACTTC. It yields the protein CASSVASSYEQYF.

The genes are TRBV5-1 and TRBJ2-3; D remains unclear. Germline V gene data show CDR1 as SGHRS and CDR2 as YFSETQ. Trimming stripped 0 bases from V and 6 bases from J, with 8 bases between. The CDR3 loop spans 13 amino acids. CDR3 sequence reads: CASSLESADTQYF. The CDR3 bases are TGCGCCAGCAGCTTGGAGTCCGCGGATACGCAGTATTTT.

CDR3 in amino acids: CASSQGEGGNTEAFF. The CDR3 DNA reads TGTGCCAGCAGCCAAGGGGAGGGGGGCAACACTGAAGCTTTCTTT. The chain is built from TRBV14 and TRBJ1-1; weak D call: TRBD1 (6 bases). Germline loops: CDR1 SGHDN, CDR2 FVKESK. The CDR3 is 15 amino acids. The V end lost 1 base, the J end lost 2 bases, and 11 bases lay between the germline ends.

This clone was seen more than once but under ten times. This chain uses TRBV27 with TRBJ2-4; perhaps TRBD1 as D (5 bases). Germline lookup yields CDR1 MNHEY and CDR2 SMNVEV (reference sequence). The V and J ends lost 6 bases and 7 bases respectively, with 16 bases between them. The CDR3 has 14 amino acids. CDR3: CASSGQLKGNIQYF. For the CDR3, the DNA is TGTGCCAGCAGCGGGCAGCTAAAGGGGAACATTCAGTACTTC.

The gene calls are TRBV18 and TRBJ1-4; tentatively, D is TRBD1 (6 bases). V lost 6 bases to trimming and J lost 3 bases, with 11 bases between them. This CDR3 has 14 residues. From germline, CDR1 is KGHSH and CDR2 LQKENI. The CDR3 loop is CASSQGIPNEKLFF. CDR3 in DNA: TGTGCCAGCTCCCAGGGGATTCCTAATGAAAAACTGTTTTTT. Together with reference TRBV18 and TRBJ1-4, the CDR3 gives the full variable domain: NAGVMQNPRHLVRRRGQEARLRCSPMKGHSHVYWYRQLPEEGLKFMVYLQKENIIDESGMPKERFSAEFPKEGPSILRIQQVVRGDSAAYFCASSQGIPNEKLFFGSGTQLSVL.

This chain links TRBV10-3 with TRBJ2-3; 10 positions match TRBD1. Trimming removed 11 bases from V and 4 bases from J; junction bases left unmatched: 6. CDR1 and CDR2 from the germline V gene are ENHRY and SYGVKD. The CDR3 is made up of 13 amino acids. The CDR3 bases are TGTGCCTCAGACAGGGGGCGGGCAGATACGCAGTATTTT. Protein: CASDRGRADTQYF.

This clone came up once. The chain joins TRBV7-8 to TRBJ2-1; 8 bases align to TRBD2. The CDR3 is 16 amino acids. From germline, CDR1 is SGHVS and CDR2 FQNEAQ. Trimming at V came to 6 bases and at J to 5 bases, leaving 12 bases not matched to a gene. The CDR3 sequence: CASRPAGGRFHNEQFF. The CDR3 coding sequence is TGTGCCAGCAGACCTGCTGGCGGGAGGTTCCACAATGAGCAGTTCTTC.

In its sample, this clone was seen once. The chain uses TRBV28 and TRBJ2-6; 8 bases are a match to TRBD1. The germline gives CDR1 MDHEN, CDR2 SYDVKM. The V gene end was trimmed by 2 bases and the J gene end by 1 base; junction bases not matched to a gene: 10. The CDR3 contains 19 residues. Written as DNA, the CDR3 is TGTGCCAGCAGTTTACCAGGGACAGGACTAATTTCTGGGGCCAACGTCCTGACTTTC. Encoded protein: CASSLPGTGLISGANVLTF. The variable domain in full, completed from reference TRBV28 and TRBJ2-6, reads DVKVTQSSRYLVKRTGEKVFLECVQDMDHENMFWYRQDPGLGLRLIYFSYDVKMKEKGDIPEGYSVSREKKERFSLILESASTNQTSMYLCASSLPGTGLISGANVLTFGAGSRLTVL.

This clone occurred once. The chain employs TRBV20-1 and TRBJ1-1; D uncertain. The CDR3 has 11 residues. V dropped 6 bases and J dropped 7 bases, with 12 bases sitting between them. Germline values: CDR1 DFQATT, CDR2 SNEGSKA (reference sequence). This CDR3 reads CSAGVYDEAFF. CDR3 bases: TGCAGTGCCGGGGTTTATGATGAAGCTTTCTTT.

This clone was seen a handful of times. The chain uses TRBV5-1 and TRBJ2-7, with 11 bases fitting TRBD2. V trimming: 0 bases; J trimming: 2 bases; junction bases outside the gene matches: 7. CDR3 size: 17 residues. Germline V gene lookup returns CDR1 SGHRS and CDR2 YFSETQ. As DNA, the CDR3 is TGCGCCAGCAGCTTGGATTTACTAGCGGGGGTTACCTACGAGCAGTACTTC. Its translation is CASSLDLLAGVTYEQYF.

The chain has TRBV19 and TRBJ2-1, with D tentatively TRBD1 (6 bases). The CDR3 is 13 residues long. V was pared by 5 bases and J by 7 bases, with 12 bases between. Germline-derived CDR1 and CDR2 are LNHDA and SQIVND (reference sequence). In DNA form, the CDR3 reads TGTGCCAGTAGTTGGGCAGGGGAAAATGAGCAGTTCTTC. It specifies CASSWAGENEQFF.

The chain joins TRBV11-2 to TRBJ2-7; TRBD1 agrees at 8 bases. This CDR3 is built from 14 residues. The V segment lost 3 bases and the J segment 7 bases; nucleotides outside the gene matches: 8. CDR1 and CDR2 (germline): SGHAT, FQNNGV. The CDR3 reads CASSLTGVHWEQYF. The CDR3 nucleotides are TGTGCCAGCAGCTTGACAGGGGTACACTGGGAGCAGTACTTC.

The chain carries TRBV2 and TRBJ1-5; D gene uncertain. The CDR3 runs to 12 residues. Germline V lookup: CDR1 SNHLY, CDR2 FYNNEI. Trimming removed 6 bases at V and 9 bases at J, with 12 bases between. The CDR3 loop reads CASREGLGPQHF. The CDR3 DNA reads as TGTGCCAGCAGGGAGGGCCTCGGGCCCCAGCATTTT.

CDR3 protein: CASSESRIGAYEQYF. The CDR3 DNA is TGTGCCAGCAGCGAATCCCGGATAGGGGCCTACGAGCAGTACTTC. V is TRBV2 and J is TRBJ2-7, with D perhaps matching TRBD1 (5 bases). The germline CDR1 and CDR2 sequences are SNHLY and FYNNEI. V was pared by 6 bases and J by 2 bases, with 17 bases between. The CDR3 runs to 15 residues.

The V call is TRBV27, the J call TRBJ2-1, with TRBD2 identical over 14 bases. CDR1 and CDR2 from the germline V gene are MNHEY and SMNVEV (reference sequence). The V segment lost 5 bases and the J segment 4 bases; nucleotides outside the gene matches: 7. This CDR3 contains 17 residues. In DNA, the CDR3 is TGTGCCAGCAGTCCAGGGACTAGCGGGAGTCGTTACAATGAGCAGTTCTTC. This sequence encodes CASSPGTSGSRYNEQFF.

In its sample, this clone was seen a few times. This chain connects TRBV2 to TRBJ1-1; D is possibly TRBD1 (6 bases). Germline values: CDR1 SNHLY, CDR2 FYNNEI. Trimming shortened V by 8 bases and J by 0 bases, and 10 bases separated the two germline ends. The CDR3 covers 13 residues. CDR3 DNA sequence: TGTGCCAGCCGACAGGACATGAACACTGAAGCTTTCTTT. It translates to CASRQDMNTEAFF.

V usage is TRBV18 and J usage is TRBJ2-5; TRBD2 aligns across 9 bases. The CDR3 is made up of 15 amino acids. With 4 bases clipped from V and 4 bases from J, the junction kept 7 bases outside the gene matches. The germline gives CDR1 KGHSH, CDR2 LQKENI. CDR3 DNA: TGTGCCAGCTCACTTTTAGCGGGAGTTACAGAGACCCAGTACTTC. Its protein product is CASSLLAGVTETQYF.

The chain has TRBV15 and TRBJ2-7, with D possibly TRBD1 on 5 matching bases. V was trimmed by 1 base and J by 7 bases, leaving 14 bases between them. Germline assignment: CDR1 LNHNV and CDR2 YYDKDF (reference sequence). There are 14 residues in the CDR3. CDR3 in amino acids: CATSRVEGAREQYF. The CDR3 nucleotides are TGTGCCACCAGCAGAGTCGAAGGGGCGCGTGAGCAGTACTTC.

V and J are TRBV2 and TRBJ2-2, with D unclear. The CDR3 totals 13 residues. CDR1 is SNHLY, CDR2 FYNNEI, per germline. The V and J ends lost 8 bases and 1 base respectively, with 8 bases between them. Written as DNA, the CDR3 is TGTGCCAGCCTATCGCAGAACACCGGGGAGCTGTTTTTT. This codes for CASLSQNTGELFF.

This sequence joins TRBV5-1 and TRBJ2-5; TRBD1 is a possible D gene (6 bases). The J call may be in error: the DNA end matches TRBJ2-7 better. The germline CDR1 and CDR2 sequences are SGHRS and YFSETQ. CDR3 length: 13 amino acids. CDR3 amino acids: CASSRGGSYEQYF. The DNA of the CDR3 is TGCGCCAGCAGCAGAGGGGGTTCCTACGAGCAGTACTTC.

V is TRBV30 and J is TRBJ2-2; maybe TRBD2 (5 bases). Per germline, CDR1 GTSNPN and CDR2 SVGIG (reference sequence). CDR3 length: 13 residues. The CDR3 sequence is CANRETNTGELFF. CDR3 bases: TGTGCGAACCGGGAAACGAACACCGGGGAGCTGTTTTTT.

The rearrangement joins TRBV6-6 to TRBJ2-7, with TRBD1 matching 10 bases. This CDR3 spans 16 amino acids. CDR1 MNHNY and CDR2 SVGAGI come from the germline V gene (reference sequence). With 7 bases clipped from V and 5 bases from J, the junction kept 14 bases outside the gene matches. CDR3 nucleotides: TGTGCCAGCACTTGGACAGGGGGGTCAGGACGGAACGAGCAGTACTTC. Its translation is CASTWTGGSGRNEQYF.

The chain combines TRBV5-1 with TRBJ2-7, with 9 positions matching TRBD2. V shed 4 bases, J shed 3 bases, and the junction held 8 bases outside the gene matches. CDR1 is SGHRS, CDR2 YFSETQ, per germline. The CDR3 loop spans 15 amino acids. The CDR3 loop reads CASSTKTSGNYEQYF. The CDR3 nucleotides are TGCGCCAGCAGCACGAAGACTAGCGGAAACTACGAGCAGTACTTC.

The CDR3 loop reads CASSPGTVSYNEQFF. The CDR3, as DNA: TGTGCCAGCAGCCCTGGGACAGTTTCCTACAATGAGCAGTTCTTC. The V call is TRBV6-6, the J call TRBJ2-1; TRBD1 matches 7 bases. This CDR3 has 15 residues. Germline V CDR1 and CDR2: MNHNY, SVGAGI (reference sequence). After removal of 6 bases from V and 1 base from J, the junction contained 6 bases not matched to a gene.

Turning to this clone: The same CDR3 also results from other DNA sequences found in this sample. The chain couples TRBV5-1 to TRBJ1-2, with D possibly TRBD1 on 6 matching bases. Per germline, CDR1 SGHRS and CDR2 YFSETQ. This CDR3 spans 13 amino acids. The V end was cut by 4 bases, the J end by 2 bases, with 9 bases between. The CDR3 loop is CASSLGQNYGYTF. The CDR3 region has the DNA TGCGCCAGCAGCCTAGGACAGAACTATGGCTACACCTTC.

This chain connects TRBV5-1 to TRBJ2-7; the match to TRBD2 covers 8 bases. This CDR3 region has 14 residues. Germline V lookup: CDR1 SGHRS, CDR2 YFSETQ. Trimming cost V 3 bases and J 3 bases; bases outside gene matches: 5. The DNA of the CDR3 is TGCGCCAGCAGCTCCGGACTAGCTGTCTACGAGCAGTACTTC. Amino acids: CASSSGLAVYEQYF.

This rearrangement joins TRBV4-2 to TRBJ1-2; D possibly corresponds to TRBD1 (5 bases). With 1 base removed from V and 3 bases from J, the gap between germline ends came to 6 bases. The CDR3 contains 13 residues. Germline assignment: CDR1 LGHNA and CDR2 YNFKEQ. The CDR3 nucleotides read TGTGCCAGCAGCCAAGGGGGCGACTATGGCTACACCTTC. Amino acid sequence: CASSQGGDYGYTF.

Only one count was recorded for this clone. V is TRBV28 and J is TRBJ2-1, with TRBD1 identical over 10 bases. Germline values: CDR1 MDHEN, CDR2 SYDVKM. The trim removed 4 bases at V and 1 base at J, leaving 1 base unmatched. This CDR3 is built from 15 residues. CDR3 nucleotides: TGTGCCAGCAGTTGGGACAGGGGATCCTACAATGAGCAGTTCTTC. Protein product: CASSWDRGSYNEQFF.